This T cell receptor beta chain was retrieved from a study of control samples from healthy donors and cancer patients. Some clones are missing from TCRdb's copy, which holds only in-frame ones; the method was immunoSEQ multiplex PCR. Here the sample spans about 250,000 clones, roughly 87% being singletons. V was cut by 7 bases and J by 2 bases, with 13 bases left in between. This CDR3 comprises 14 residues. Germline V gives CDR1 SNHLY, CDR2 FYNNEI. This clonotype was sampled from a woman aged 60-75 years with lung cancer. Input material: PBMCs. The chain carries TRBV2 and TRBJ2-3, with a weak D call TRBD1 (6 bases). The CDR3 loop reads CASKGDIPTDTQYF. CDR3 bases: TGTGCCAGCAAGGGGGACATCCCCACAGATACGCAGTATTTT.